This T cell receptor beta chain was obtained from a study of ipilimumab plus nivolumab after autologous stem cell transplantation. Generated by immunoSEQ multiplex PCR, the TCRdb table keeps only in-frame clones and is missing some. The sample carries 8,500 to 11,000 clones, approximately 72% recorded once. Starting 14 to 28 days after autologous transplant, ipilimumab 1 mg/kg was given. Patients got 3 mg/kg IV nivolumab weeks 1, 4, 7, 10, then biweekly through week 26. The CDR3 loop spans 13 amino acids. Trimming cost V 0 bases and J 8 bases, with 12 bases left between them. Per the germline V gene, CDR1 is SGDLS and CDR2 is YYNGEE.

V is TRBV9 and J is TRBJ2-7; D tentatively reads TRBD1 or TRBD2 (5 bases each). Sequences were derived from PBMCs, sampled in a trial of ipilimumab plus nivolumab as post-transplant consolidation. The TCR comes from a male donor with diffuse large B-cell lymphoma. The CDR3 DNA sequence: TGTGCCAGCAGCGTAGTCAGTGGGGGACAGCAGTACTTC. It yields the protein CASSVVSGGQQYF.